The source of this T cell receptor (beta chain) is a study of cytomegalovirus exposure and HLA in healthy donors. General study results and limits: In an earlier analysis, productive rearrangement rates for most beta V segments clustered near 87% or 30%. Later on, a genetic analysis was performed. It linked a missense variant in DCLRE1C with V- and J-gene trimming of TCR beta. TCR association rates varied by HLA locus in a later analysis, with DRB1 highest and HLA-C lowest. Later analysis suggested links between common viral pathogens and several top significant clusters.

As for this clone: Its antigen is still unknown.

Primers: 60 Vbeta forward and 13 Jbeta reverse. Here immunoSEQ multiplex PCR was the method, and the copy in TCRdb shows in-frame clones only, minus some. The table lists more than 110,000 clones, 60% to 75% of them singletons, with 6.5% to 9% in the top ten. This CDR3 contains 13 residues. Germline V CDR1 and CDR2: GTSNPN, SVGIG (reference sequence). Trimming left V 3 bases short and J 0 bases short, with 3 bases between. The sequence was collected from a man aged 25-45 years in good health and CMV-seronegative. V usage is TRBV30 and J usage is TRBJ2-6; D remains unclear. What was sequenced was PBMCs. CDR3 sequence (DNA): TGTGCCTGGAGGAGCTCTGGGGCCAACGTCCTGACTTTC. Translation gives CAWRSSGANVLTF.